Listed below are T cell receptor beta chains from one sample, sequenced in a study of follicular helper T cells after annual influenza vaccination. Sequencing was performed with immunoSEQ multiplex PCR; in TCRdb, only in-frame clones are kept and a portion is missing. The sample has over 950 clones, about 77% seen once. This specimen was CXCR5+ CD38+ circulating T follicular helper cells from blood, taken 7 days after influenza vaccination. Receptors originate from an adult who received the influenza vaccine. The CDR3 runs from the conserved cysteine through the conserved F or W.

TRBV4-2 CASSQSLRHTGELFF
TRBV5-4 CASSLASRGTGELFF
TRBV7-2 CASSSGPQGSSDFF
TRBV18 CASSGVEDTQYF
TRBV7-7 CASSLGPDGQETQYF
TRBV30 CASRVGSGNTIYF
TRBV5-6 CASSKLTGSQPQHF
TRBV19 CASTPRTSNTGELFF
TRBV30 CAWSGDLYYNEQFF
TRBV30 CAWSELTGSQPQHF
TRBV15 CATSRFTGTYTEAFF
TRBV11-2 CASSLGGGGGVEKLFF
TRBV30 CAWRTSGITDTQYF
TRBV5-1 CASSLEGLAAGGQFF
TRBV4-2 CASSPGGGANTEAFF
TRBV28 CASSSGTQYGYTF
TRBV6-6 CASKVGTGSYGYTF
TRBV30 CAWGLGPAEAFF
TRBV5-1 CASSQDSDNSPLHF
TRBV10-2 CASTGLTGTGKGATGELFF
TRBV7-2 CASSRSGTGTYEQYF
TRBV19 CASTNAGGIITEAFF
TRBV7-8 CASSPGQTNEKLFF
TRBV28 CASSTTGTGYEKLFF
TRBV2 CASRDPSNQPQHF
TRBV25-1 CASSESKLSGNTIYF
TRBV7-2 CASSPGSGGNYGYTF